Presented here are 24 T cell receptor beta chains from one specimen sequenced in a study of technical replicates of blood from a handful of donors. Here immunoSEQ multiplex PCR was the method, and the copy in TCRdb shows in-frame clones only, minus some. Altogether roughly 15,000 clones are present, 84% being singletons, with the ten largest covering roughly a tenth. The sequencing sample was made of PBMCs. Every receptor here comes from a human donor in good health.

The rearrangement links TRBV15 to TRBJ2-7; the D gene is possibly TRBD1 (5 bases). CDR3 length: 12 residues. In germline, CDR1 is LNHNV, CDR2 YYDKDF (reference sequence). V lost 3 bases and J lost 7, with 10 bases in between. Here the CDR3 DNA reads TGTGCCACCAGCAGCCCGGACAAGGAGCAGTACTTC. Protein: CATSSPDKEQYF.

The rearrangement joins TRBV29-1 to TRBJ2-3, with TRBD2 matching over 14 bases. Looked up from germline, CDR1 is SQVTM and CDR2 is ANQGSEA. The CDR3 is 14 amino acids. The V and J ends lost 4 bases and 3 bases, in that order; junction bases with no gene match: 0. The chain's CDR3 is CSVGTSGRTDTQYF. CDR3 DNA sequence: TGCAGCGTTGGGACTAGCGGGAGGACAGATACGCAGTATTTT.

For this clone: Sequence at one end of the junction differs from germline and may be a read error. The CDR3 region is CASSEGGGTSEKLFF. In nucleotides, the CDR3 is TGTGCCAGCAGTGAAGGAGGAGGCACTAGTGAAAAACTGTTTTTT. This rearrangement joins TRBV6-1 to TRBJ1-4, with D unclear. The CDR3 spans 15 residues. The germline gives CDR1 MNHNS, CDR2 SASEGT.

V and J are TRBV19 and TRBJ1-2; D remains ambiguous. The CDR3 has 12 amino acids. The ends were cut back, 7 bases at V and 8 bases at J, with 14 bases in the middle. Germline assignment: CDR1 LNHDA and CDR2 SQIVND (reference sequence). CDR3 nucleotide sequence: TGTGCCAGTACCTCCGGGAGCCAGGGCTACACCTTC. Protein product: CASTSGSQGYTF.

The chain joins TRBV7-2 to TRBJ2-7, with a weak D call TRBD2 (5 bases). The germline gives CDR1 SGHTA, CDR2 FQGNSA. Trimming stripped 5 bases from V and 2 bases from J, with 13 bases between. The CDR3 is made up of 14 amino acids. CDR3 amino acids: CASSPSQITYEQYF. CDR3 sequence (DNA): TGTGCCAGCAGCCCTAGCCAAATTACCTACGAGCAGTACTTC.

The CDR3 sequence: CASSRTHLEEQFF. Here the CDR3 DNA reads TGTGCCAGCAGCCGGACTCATCTGGAGGAGCAGTTCTTC. The chain is built from TRBV6-4 and TRBJ2-1; possible D gene TRBD2, 5 bases. V lost 6 bases and J lost 10, with 16 bases in between. CDR1 is MRHNA and CDR2 is SNTAGT in the germline V gene. The CDR3 consists of 13 residues.

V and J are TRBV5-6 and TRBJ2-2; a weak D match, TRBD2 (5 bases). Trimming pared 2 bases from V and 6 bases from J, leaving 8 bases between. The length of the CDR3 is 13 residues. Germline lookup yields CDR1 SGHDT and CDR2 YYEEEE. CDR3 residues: CASSLLEPGELFF. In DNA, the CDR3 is TGTGCCAGCAGCTTACTAGAACCCGGGGAGCTGTTTTTT.

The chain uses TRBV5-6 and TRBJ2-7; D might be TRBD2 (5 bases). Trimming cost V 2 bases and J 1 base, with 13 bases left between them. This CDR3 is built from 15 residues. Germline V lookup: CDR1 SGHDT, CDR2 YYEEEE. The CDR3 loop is CASSFMGVLSYEQYF. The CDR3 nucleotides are TGTGCCAGCAGCTTTATGGGAGTACTATCCTACGAGCAGTACTTC. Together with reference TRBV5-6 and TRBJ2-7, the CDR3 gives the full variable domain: DAGVTQSPTHLIKTRGQQVTLRCSPKSGHDTVSWYQQALGQGPQFIFQYYEEEERQRGNFPDRFSGHQFPNYSSELNVNALLLGDSALYLCASSFMGVLSYEQYFGPGTRLTVT.

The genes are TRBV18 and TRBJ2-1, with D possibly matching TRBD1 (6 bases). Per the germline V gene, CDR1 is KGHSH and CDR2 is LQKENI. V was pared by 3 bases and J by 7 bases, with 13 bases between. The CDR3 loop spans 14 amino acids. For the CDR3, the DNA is TGTGCCAGCTCACCCGGGACAACCCGAAATGAGCAGTTCTTC. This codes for CASSPGTTRNEQFF.

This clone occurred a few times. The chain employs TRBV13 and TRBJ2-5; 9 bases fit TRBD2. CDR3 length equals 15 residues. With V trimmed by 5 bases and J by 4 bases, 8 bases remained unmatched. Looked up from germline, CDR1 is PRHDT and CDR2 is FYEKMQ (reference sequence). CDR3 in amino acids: CASSTSRGGRETQYF. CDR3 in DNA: TGTGCCAGCAGCACCTCGCGGGGGGGCCGAGAGACCCAGTACTTC.

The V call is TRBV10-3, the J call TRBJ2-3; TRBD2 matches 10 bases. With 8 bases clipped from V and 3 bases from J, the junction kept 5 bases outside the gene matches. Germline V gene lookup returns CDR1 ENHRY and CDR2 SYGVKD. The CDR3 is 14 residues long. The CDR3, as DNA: TGTGCCATCGCTAGCGGGAGTAAAACAGATACGCAGTATTTT. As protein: CAIASGSKTDTQYF.

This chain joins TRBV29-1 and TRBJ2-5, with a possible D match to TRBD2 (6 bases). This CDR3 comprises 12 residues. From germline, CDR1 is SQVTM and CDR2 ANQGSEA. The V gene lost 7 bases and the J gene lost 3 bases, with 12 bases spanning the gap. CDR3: CSGSSAEETQYF. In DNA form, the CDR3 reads TGCAGCGGATCTAGCGCCGAAGAGACCCAGTACTTC.

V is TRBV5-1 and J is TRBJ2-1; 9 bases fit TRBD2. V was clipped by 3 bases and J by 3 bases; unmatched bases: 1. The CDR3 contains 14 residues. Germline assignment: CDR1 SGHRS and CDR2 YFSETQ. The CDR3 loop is CASSSAGGYNEQFF. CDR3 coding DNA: TGCGCCAGCAGCTCAGCGGGGGGCTACAATGAGCAGTTCTTC.

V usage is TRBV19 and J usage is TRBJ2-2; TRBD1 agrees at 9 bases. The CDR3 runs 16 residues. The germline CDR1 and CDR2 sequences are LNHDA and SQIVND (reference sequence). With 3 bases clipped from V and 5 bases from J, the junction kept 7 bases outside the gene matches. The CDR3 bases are TGTGCCAGTAGTATCGCCGGGACAGGGTTTACCGGGGAGCTGTTTTTT. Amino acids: CASSIAGTGFTGELFF.

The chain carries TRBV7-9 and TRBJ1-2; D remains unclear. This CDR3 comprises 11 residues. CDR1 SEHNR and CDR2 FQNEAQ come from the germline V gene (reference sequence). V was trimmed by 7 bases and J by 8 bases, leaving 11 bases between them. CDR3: CASNLHWGYTF. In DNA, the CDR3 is TGTGCCAGCAACCTCCACTGGGGCTACACCTTC.

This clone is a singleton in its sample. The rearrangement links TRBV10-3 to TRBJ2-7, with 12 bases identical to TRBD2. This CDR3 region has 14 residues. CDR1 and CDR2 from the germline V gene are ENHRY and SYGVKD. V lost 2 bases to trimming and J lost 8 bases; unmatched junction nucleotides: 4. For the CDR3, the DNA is TGTGCCATCAGTGAGGGAGGGACTAGCGGGCAGCAGTACTTC. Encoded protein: CAISEGGTSGQQYF.

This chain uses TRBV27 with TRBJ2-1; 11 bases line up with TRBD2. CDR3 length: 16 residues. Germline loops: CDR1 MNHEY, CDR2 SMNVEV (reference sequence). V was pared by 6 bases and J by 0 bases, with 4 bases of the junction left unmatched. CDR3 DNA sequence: TGTGCCAGCAGACTTAGCGGGAGGGGCTCCTACAATGAGCAGTTCTTC. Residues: CASRLSGRGSYNEQFF.

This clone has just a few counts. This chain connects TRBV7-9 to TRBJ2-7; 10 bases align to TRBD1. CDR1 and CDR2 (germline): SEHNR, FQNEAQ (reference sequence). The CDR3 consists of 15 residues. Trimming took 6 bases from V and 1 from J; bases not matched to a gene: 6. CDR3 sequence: CASSRQGAYSYEQYF. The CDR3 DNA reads TGTGCCAGCAGTCGACAGGGGGCCTATTCCTACGAGCAGTACTTC.

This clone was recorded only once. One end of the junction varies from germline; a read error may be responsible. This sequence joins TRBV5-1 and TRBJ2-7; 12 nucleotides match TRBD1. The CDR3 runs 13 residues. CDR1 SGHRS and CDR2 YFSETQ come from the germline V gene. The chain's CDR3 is CASRLGQGAEQYF. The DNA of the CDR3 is TGCGCCAGCAGATTGGGACAGGGGGCCGAGCAGTACTTC. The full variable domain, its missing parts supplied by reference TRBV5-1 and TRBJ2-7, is KAGVTQTPRYLIKTRGQQVTLSCSPISGHRSVSWYQQTPGQGLQFLFEYFSETQRNKGNFPGRFSGRQFSNSRSEMNVSTLELGDSALYLCASRLGQGAEQYFGPGTRLTVT.

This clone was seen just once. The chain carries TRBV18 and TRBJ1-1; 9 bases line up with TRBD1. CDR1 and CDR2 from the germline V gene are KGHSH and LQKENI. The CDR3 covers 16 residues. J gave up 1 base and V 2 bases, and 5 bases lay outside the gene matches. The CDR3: CASSPGQGPGNTEAFF. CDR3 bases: TGTGCCAGCTCACCAGGACAGGGGCCGGGGAACACTGAAGCTTTCTTT.

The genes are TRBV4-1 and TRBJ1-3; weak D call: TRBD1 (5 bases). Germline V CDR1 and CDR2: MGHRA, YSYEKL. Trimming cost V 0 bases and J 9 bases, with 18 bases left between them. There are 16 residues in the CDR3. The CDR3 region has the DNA TGCGCCAGCAGCCAAGATCCGTTCAGGGCTCAGGGCACCATATATTTT. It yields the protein CASSQDPFRAQGTIYF.

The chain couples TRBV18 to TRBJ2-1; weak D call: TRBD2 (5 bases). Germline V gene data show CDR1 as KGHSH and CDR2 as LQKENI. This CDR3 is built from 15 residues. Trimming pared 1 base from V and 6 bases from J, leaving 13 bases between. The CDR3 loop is CASSPQGFEGNEQFF. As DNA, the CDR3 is TGTGCCAGCTCACCACAAGGCTTCGAGGGCAATGAGCAGTTCTTC.

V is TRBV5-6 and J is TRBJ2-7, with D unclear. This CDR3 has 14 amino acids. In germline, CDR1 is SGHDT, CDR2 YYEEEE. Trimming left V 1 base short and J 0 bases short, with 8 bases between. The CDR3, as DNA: TGTGCCAGCAGCTTGAGAAGGAGCTCCTACGAGCAGTACTTC. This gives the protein CASSLRRSSYEQYF.

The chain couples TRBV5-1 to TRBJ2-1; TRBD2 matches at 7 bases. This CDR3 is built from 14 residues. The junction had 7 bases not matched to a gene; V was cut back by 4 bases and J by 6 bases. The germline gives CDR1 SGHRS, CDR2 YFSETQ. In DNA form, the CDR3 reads TGCGCCAGCAGCGGAAACACGGGAGGCAATGAGCAGTTCTTC. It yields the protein CASSGNTGGNEQFF.